The 14 T cell receptor beta chains reported below all come from one sample, sequenced in a study of cytomegalovirus exposure and HLA in healthy donors. Researchers ran the PCR with 60 Vbeta and 13 Jbeta primers. Generated by immunoSEQ multiplex PCR, the TCRdb table keeps only in-frame clones and is missing some. The sample lists about 160,000 clones; about 85% were seen once. Input material: PBMCs. The receptors come from a man in his late teens or twenties in good health and CMV-seropositive.

V gene TRBV12-5 combines with J gene TRBJ2-3; D possibly corresponds to TRBD2 (5 bases). Germline loops: CDR1 LGHNT, CDR2 FRNRAP. V shed 5 bases and J shed 6 bases, with 15 bases lying between them. The CDR3 has 14 amino acids. DNA for the CDR3: TGTGCTAGTGGTCCCCGGGATCGGGTGGATACGCAGTATTTT. Its protein product is CASGPRDRVDTQYF.

This clone came up a few times. The rearrangement uses TRBV5-4 and TRBJ2-3; D might be TRBD1 (5 bases). The CDR3 spans 17 residues. V lost 3 bases, J lost 1 base, and 18 bases lay in between. In germline, CDR1 is SGHNT, CDR2 YYREEE (reference sequence). CDR3 residues: CASSWGRGPAGTDTQYF. The CDR3 DNA reads TGTGCCAGCAGCTGGGGCCGAGGTCCTGCGGGCACAGATACGCAGTATTTT.

The CDR3 is CASSRGTGDYGYTF. CDR3 DNA sequence: TGTGCCAGCAGCAGAGGGACAGGGGATTATGGCTACACCTTC. The rearrangement uses TRBV9 and TRBJ1-2; TRBD1 aligns across 10 bases. V gave up 4 bases and J gave up 5 bases; unmatched junction bases: 5. Germline CDR1 and CDR2: SGDLS and YYNGEE. The CDR3 consists of 14 residues.

The rearrangement joins TRBV7-3 to TRBJ2-7, with D possibly being TRBD1 (6 bases). Germline CDR1 and CDR2: SGHTA and FQGTGA. Trimming removed 5 bases at V and 6 bases at J, with 20 bases between. The CDR3 loop spans 15 amino acids. DNA for the CDR3: TGTGCCAGCAGCCCCACGACAGGACCACTCGTCGAGCAGTACTTC. Translating gives CASSPTTGPLVEQYF.

The rearrangement joins TRBV4-2 to TRBJ1-2, with D maybe TRBD1 (6 bases). Trimming cost V 5 bases and J 3 bases, with 19 bases left between them. CDR3 size: 16 residues. The V gene's germline CDR1 is LGHNA and CDR2 YNFKEQ. CDR3 sequence reads: CASSAIGQIGDYGYTF. CDR3 bases: TGTGCCAGCAGCGCAATAGGACAGATAGGAGACTATGGCTACACCTTC.

This chain connects TRBV7-2 to TRBJ2-3, with no clear D. Germline V gives CDR1 SGHTA, CDR2 FQGNSA. This CDR3 is 13 amino acids long. The V end was cut by 5 bases, the J end by 4 bases, with 10 bases between. The CDR3 sequence: CASSPLAADTQYF. The CDR3 nucleotides are TGTGCCAGCAGCCCTCTGGCTGCAGATACGCAGTATTTT.

This chain links TRBV7-3 with TRBJ2-7; 8 bases are a match to TRBD1. V gave up 4 bases and J gave up 6 bases; unmatched junction bases: 8. The CDR3 consists of 14 residues. The germline V gene has CDR1 SGHTA and CDR2 FQGTGA. CDR3 loop: CASSSQGGRGEQYF. The CDR3 DNA sequence: TGTGCCAGCAGCTCACAGGGGGGACGGGGCGAGCAGTACTTC.

The chain recombines TRBV6-1 with TRBJ2-4, with TRBD1 matching over 7 bases. Germline CDR1 is MNHNS and CDR2 is SASEGT. Germline trimming cut 3 bases from V and 0 bases from J; bases unmatched to any gene: 5. There are 16 residues in the CDR3. The chain's CDR3 is CASSEPGQIAKNIQYF. The CDR3 DNA reads TGTGCCAGCAGTGAGCCGGGACAGATAGCCAAAAACATTCAGTACTTC.

The chain couples TRBV4-2 to TRBJ2-2, with 12 bases identical to TRBD2. CDR1 is LGHNA, CDR2 YNFKEQ, per germline. With 0 bases clipped from V and 6 bases from J, the junction kept 14 bases outside the gene matches. This CDR3 is built from 20 residues. The DNA for the CDR3 is TGTGCCAGCAGCCAAGAAATTGGTGGACTAGCGGGGTCGGTCGCCGGGGAGCTGTTTTTT. It translates to CASSQEIGGLAGSVAGELFF.

This rearrangement joins TRBV4-3 to TRBJ1-5; 7 positions agree with TRBD1. Germline values: CDR1 LGHNA, CDR2 YSLEER. With V trimmed by 1 base and J by 5 bases, 5 bases remained unmatched. The CDR3 covers 15 residues. The CDR3: CASSQVQGVDQPQHF. In DNA, the CDR3 is TGCGCCAGCAGCCAAGTGCAGGGGGTGGATCAGCCCCAGCATTTT.

This clone was counted between two and nine times. This chain joins TRBV5-5 and TRBJ2-7, with 7 bases that match TRBD2. The CDR3 spans 14 residues. Germline CDR1 and CDR2: SGHKS and YYEKEE (reference sequence). The V segment lost 2 bases and the J segment 5 bases; nucleotides outside the gene matches: 7. CDR3 bases: TGTGCCAGCAGCTTCCAACCTCGGGAGGACGAGCAGTACTTC. Protein product: CASSFQPREDEQYF.

This clone was found a few times. V usage is TRBV30 and J usage is TRBJ2-5; D is perhaps TRBD1 (5 bases). Per germline, CDR1 GTSNPN and CDR2 SVGIG (reference sequence). CDR3 length: 14 amino acids. The V end lost 0 bases, the J end lost 5 bases, and 13 bases lay between the germline ends. The CDR3 DNA reads as TGTGCCTGGAGTGTTATCAGGGTAGGGGAGACCCAGTACTTC. Encoded protein: CAWSVIRVGETQYF.

This chain joins TRBV7-9 and TRBJ2-1; possibly TRBD1 for D (5 bases). Germline loops: CDR1 SEHNR, CDR2 FQNEAQ (reference sequence). V lost 3 bases to trimming and J lost 0 bases, with 9 bases between them. CDR3 size: 15 residues. As DNA, the CDR3 is TGTGCCAGCAGCTTTAGGGGATACTCCTACAATGAGCAGTTCTTC. Amino acid sequence: CASSFRGYSYNEQFF.

The chain is built from TRBV10-1 and TRBJ2-2; the match to TRBD2 covers 11 bases. There are 17 residues in the CDR3. V trimming: 6 bases; J trimming: 3 bases; junction bases outside the gene matches: 9. The germline CDR1 and CDR2 sequences are WNHNN and SYGVQD (reference sequence). The CDR3 protein is CASSHLAGGEYTGELFF. The CDR3 bases are TGCGCCAGCAGCCACCTAGCGGGGGGCGAATACACCGGGGAGCTGTTTTTT.